One and the same sample provided the 11 T cell receptor beta chains below, sequenced in a study of shared T cell receptors in the human thymus (dated by TCRdb to the early 2020s). Preparation of the library involved the immunoSEQ multiplex PCR assay. This immuneACCESS table, as held by TCRdb, lists in-frame sequences with V and J called but not all clones. Of the missing ones, under half trace to an unresolved V gene in checked studies; the others have no known cause. The sample table lists over 450,000 clones, roughly 74% of them with a count of one. The biggest ten clones account for about 0.012% of the sample. In addition, the sample was reused for a study of human thymus T cells.

Sequenced sample: thymocytes. The receptors shown here come from a boy younger than two with a congenital heart defect. Donor details come from another sample of the same person, matched by shared clones.

V is TRBV11-2 and J is TRBJ1-2; no clear D. Germline V gene lookup returns CDR1 SGHAT and CDR2 FQNNGV. The V gene lost 5 bases and the J gene lost 4 bases, with 17 bases spanning the gap. This CDR3 comprises 15 residues. The CDR3 protein is CASSHMKSPFYGYTF. In nucleotides, the CDR3 is TGTGCCAGCAGCCACATGAAGTCCCCGTTCTATGGCTACACCTTC. The full variable domain, in which reference TRBV11-2 and TRBJ1-2 provide the parts outside the CDR3, is EAGVAQSPRYKIIEKRQSVAFWCNPISGHATLYWYQQILGQGPKLLIQFQNNGVVDDSQLPKDRFSAERLKGVDSTLKIQPAKLEDSAVYLCASSHMKSPFYGYTFGSGTRLTVV.

The V call is TRBV6-6, the J call TRBJ2-7; TRBD1 matches at 9 bases. Per germline, CDR1 MNHNY and CDR2 SVGAGI (reference sequence). This CDR3 spans 14 amino acids. V lost 5 bases, J lost 5 bases, and 7 bases stayed unmatched. For the CDR3, the DNA is TGTGCCAGCAGTACCGCACAGGGGGCCCACGAGCAGTACTTC. It codes for CASSTAQGAHEQYF.

The rearrangement links TRBV14 to TRBJ1-3; unclear D gene. Germline assignment: CDR1 SGHDN and CDR2 FVKESK. CDR3 length equals 13 residues. Trimming removed 7 bases from V and 0 bases from J, with 7 bases in between. CDR3 residues: CASNNSSGNTIYF. The CDR3 DNA sequence: TGTGCCAGCAATAACAGCTCTGGAAACACCATATATTTT.

This clone was detected a few times. The V gene is TRBV19, the J gene TRBJ2-6; 11 nucleotides match TRBD2. Losses at the gene ends were 4 bases for V and 0 bases for J; bases not matched to a gene: 5. The CDR3 consists of 18 residues. Germline values: CDR1 LNHDA, CDR2 SQIVND (reference sequence). CDR3 sequence (DNA): TGTGCCAGTAGTACAACTAGCGGGAGCCTCTCTGGGGCCAACGTCCTGACTTTC. Encoded protein: CASSTTSGSLSGANVLTF.

V is TRBV7-3 and J is TRBJ1-1, with D perhaps matching TRBD1 (5 bases). The V and J ends lost 7 bases and 0 bases respectively, with 18 bases between them. Germline lookup yields CDR1 SGHTA and CDR2 FQGTGA. CDR3 length: 16 amino acids. CDR3 nucleotides: TGTGCCAGCATCTATCGCGTGGAGGGGATGAACACTGAAGCTTTCTTT. This gives the protein CASIYRVEGMNTEAFF. Using reference TRBV7-3 and TRBJ1-1 for the parts outside the CDR3, the full variable domain is GAGVSQTPSNKVTEKGKYVELRCDPISGHTALYWYRQSLGQGPEFLIYFQGTGAADDSGLPNDRFFAVRPEGSVSTLKIQRTERGDSAVYLCASIYRVEGMNTEAFFGQGTRLTVV.

This chain connects TRBV15 to TRBJ2-5, with 10 bases identical to TRBD2. V shed 3 bases and J 1 base; nucleotides not matched to a gene: 17. Germline values: CDR1 LNHNV, CDR2 YYDKDF (reference sequence). The length of the CDR3 is 20 residues. The CDR3 nucleotides read TGTGCCACCAGCAGGAAAGATAGCGGGAGGCTACTGCAATCCCAAGAGACCCAGTACTTC. This sequence encodes CATSRKDSGRLLQSQETQYF.

The chain uses TRBV7-9 and TRBJ1-2, with a possible D match to TRBD1 (5 bases). Germline CDR1 SEHNR, CDR2 FQNEAQ (reference sequence). V was clipped by 5 bases and J by 4 bases, with 11 bases between them. The CDR3 runs to 13 residues. CDR3 sequence (DNA): TGTGCCAGCAGCCGAGACAGAGTCTATGGCTACACCTTC. Protein: CASSRDRVYGYTF.

The rearrangement links TRBV30 to TRBJ2-5; 7 positions match TRBD2. The CDR3 runs to 11 residues. Germline CDR1 is GTSNPN and CDR2 is SVGIG (reference sequence). V lost 3 bases to trimming and J lost 5 bases; unmatched junction nucleotides: 0. The CDR3 here is CAWRGGETQYF. The CDR3 DNA reads as TGTGCCTGGAGGGGGGGGGAGACCCAGTACTTC.

The chain is built from TRBV30 and TRBJ2-7; 7 nucleotides agree with TRBD1. The CDR3 consists of 12 residues. V was pared by 5 bases and J by 2 bases, with 3 bases of the junction left unmatched. Germline values: CDR1 GTSNPN, CDR2 SVGIG (reference sequence). The CDR3, as DNA: TGTGCCTGGGGGGACAGACCCTACGAGCAGTACTTC. Amino acid sequence: CAWGDRPYEQYF.

V usage is TRBV7-2 and J usage is TRBJ2-5; no clear D gene. The V end was cut by 1 base, the J end by 5 bases, with 23 bases between. The germline V gene has CDR1 SGHTA and CDR2 FQGNSA. The CDR3 is made up of 18 amino acids. In nucleotides, the CDR3 is TGTGCCAGCAGCTTAGTCGATCCTCCCCTAGTGGAGAGGGAGACCCAGTACTTC. Amino acids: CASSLVDPPLVERETQYF.

The chain has TRBV27 and TRBJ1-2; possibly TRBD1 for D (5 bases). The CDR3 loop spans 13 amino acids. Germline V lookup: CDR1 MNHEY, CDR2 SMNVEV (reference sequence). V was clipped by 5 bases and J by 5 bases, with 12 bases between them. The CDR3 loop is CASSPPGGYGYTF. CDR3 DNA: TGTGCCAGCAGTCCCCCGGGGGGGTATGGCTACACCTTC.